Following are 32 T cell receptor beta chains from one sample sequenced in a study of blood T cell repertoires in COVID-19. Method: immunoSEQ multiplex PCR; TCRdb's copy keeps in-frame clones and lacks some. The sample includes about 190,000 clones, roughly 90% of them seen just once. Sequences were obtained from peripheral blood. These receptors came from a man in his fifties or sixties with acute or convalescent COVID-19.

In this sample, this clone turned up once. V and J are TRBV9 and TRBJ2-1; the D gene is possibly TRBD2 (6 bases). The CDR3 has 14 amino acids. Per germline, CDR1 SGDLS and CDR2 YYNGEE. Trimming left V 4 bases short and J 9 bases short, with 17 bases between. The CDR3 sequence: CASSQGLLHVEQFF. The CDR3 DNA reads TGTGCCAGCAGCCAGGGACTCCTTCACGTTGAGCAGTTCTTC.

Only one count was recorded for this clone. The chain joins TRBV9 to TRBJ2-1; TRBD2 matches at 9 bases. This CDR3 is built from 16 residues. J lost 9 bases, V lost 0 bases, and 10 bases had no gene match. CDR1 is SGDLS and CDR2 is YYNGEE in the germline V gene. The CDR3 nucleotides are TGTGCCAGCAGCGTAGAGGTAGCTAGCGGGGTCAGTGAGCAGTTCTTC. Protein sequence: CASSVEVASGVSEQFF.

The genes are TRBV29-1 and TRBJ2-2; D may be TRBD2 (7 bases). In germline, CDR1 is SQVTM, CDR2 ANQGSEA. With 7 bases removed from V and 2 bases from J, the gap between germline ends came to 17 bases. The CDR3 runs 15 residues. The CDR3 sequence is CSAGRGETNTGELFF. The CDR3 region has the DNA TGCAGCGCTGGGAGGGGGGAAACCAACACCGGGGAGCTGTTTTTT.

The chain recombines TRBV7-2 with TRBJ1-3; 11 positions agree with TRBD1. Germline assignment: CDR1 SGHTA and CDR2 FQGNSA. The CDR3 covers 15 residues. Unmatched junction bases numbered 2, after V lost 4 bases and J lost 3 bases. The CDR3 reads CASSSGQGGGNTIYF. The CDR3 bases are TGTGCCAGCAGCTCGGGACAGGGGGGTGGAAACACCATATATTTT.

V gene TRBV28 combines with J gene TRBJ2-1; 11 bases match TRBD2. The trim removed 0 bases at V and 3 bases at J, leaving 1 base unmatched. Germline CDR1 is MDHEN and CDR2 is SYDVKM. The CDR3 sequence is 16 residues long. The DNA of the CDR3 is TGTGCCAGCAGTTTATGGACTAGCGGGAACTACAATGAGCAGTTCTTC. It encodes CASSLWTSGNYNEQFF.

The J gene is TRBJ2-5, the V gene TRBV7-2, with 7 bases that match TRBD2. V trimming: 7 bases; J trimming: 1 base; junction bases outside the gene matches: 6. The CDR3 has 14 amino acids. CDR1 SGHTA and CDR2 FQGNSA come from the germline V gene. The chain's CDR3 is CASTGGLGQETQYF. The CDR3 coding sequence is TGTGCCAGCACCGGGGGGTTAGGCCAAGAGACCCAGTACTTC.

This CDR3 reads CASTIGGRLNTEAFF. DNA for the CDR3: TGTGCCAGCACCATCGGGGGGCGATTGAACACTGAAGCTTTCTTT. V gene TRBV28 combines with J gene TRBJ1-1; D possibly corresponds to TRBD1 (6 bases). The ends were cut back, 7 bases at V and 0 bases at J, with 15 bases in the middle. The CDR3 is made up of 15 amino acids. From germline, CDR1 is MDHEN and CDR2 SYDVKM.

This clone has a handful of counts. As DNA, the CDR3 is TGTGTCGGCAGGGCATCGTCACCCCTCCACTTT. Protein sequence: CVGRASSPLHF. The chain is built from TRBV3-1 (or the pseudogene TRBV3-2) and TRBJ1-6; D perhaps matches TRBD1 (5 bases). This CDR3 is 11 amino acids long. CDR1 and CDR2 (germline): LGHDT, YNNKEL (reference sequence).

In DNA, the CDR3 is TGTGCCAGCAGCCTTACAGGTGAGCGCAATCAGCCCCAGCATTTT. Translated, it gives CASSLTGERNQPQHF. The genes are TRBV9 and TRBJ1-5, with a tentative D call TRBD1 (5 bases). This CDR3 is 15 amino acids long. V lost 4 bases and J 2 bases, leaving 13 bases between the germline ends. Germline lookup yields CDR1 SGDLS and CDR2 YYNGEE. Based on the CDR3 plus reference TRBV9 and TRBJ1-5, the full variable domain is DSGVTQTPKHLITATGQRVTLRCSPRSGDLSVYWYQQSLDQGLQFLIQYYNGEERAKGNILERFSAQQFPDLHSELNLSSLELGDSALYFCASSLTGERNQPQHFGDGTRLSIL.

Details on this clone: The DNA is left out, because the CDR3 cannot be placed on it with certainty; the CDR3 is given as TCRdb lists it. This sequence joins TRBV10-2 and TRBJ1-5. CDR1 and CDR2 from the germline V gene are WSHSY and SAAADI. Including both end residues, the CDR3 is 15 amino acids long. CDR3 amino acids: CASSESSGREQPQHF.

This sequence joins TRBV28 and TRBJ1-2; weak D call: TRBD1 (5 bases). Germline CDR1 is MDHEN and CDR2 is SYDVKM. The CDR3 is 14 residues long. V was cut by 4 bases and J by 4 bases, with 13 bases left in between. This CDR3 reads CASSSGGRGYGYTF. CDR3 coding DNA: TGTGCCAGCAGTTCCGGGGGTCGGGGCTATGGCTACACCTTC.

The rearrangement joins TRBV3-1 (or the pseudogene TRBV3-2) to TRBJ2-5, with D perhaps matching TRBD2 (7 bases). Germline V lookup: CDR1 LGHDT, CDR2 YNNKEL (reference sequence). V was pared by 3 bases and J by 0 bases, with 23 bases between. The CDR3 runs 19 residues. The CDR3 DNA reads TGTGCCAGCAGCCATCTCGGGGGGCAGCTTTGGTTGTACCAAGAGACCCAGTACTTC. Its protein is CASSHLGGQLWLYQETQYF.

This chain connects TRBV28 to TRBJ2-3; possible D gene TRBD1, 5 bases. Trimming pared 8 bases from V and 7 bases from J, leaving 19 bases between. Germline CDR1 MDHEN, CDR2 SYDVKM. The CDR3 covers 14 residues. The chain's CDR3 is CASVTQGAAHTQYF. In DNA form, the CDR3 reads TGTGCCAGCGTCACCCAAGGGGCCGCCCATACGCAGTATTTT.

The chain employs TRBV4-2 and TRBJ2-7, with TRBD2 matching 11 bases. The CDR3 totals 16 residues. J gave up 7 bases and V 2 bases, and 10 bases lay outside the gene matches. Germline CDR1 and CDR2: LGHNA and YNFKEQ. CDR3 in amino acids: CASSQRLAGGRQEQYF. The CDR3 DNA reads as TGTGCCAGCAGCCAACGCCTAGCGGGAGGCAGACAGGAGCAGTACTTC.

The count of this clone is one. V is TRBV5-6 and J is TRBJ1-2; no firm D call. The CDR3 sequence is 14 residues long. Trimming pared 2 bases from V and 2 bases from J, leaving 10 bases between. The V gene's germline CDR1 is SGHDT and CDR2 YYEEEE. CDR3 loop: CASSFWGGNYGYTF. CDR3 sequence (DNA): TGTGCCAGCAGCTTCTGGGGAGGAAACTATGGCTACACCTTC.

The gene calls are TRBV27 and TRBJ1-2, with D possibly TRBD1 on 5 matching bases. Germline assignment: CDR1 MNHEY and CDR2 SMNVEV (reference sequence). This CDR3 region has 17 residues. Between the trimmed V and J ends, which lost 3 bases and 8 bases, there was a span of 25 bases. CDR3 DNA: TGTGCCAGCAGTTTTGGTGACATGAGAGATAGGGGTGACGGCTACACCTTC. Translation: CASSFGDMRDRGDGYTF.

V gene TRBV19 combines with J gene TRBJ2-3; D unclear. The V and J ends lost 2 bases and 6 bases respectively, with 15 bases between them. This CDR3 contains 15 residues. The V gene's germline CDR1 is LNHDA and CDR2 SQIVND (reference sequence). The CDR3 sequence is CASSISRGRADTQYF. CDR3 DNA: TGTGCCAGTAGTATATCACGTGGCCGAGCGGATACGCAGTATTTT.

The rearrangement uses TRBV4-3 and TRBJ1-3, with D uncertain. The CDR3 spans 15 residues. Trimming took 5 bases from V and 0 from J, leaving 11 bases between them. CDR1 and CDR2 (germline): LGHNA, YSLEER. CDR3 sequence: CASSDDKSSGNTIYF. DNA of the CDR3: TGCGCCAGCAGCGATGACAAGAGCTCTGGAAACACCATATATTTT.

The chain recombines TRBV10-3 with TRBJ1-2; 9 nucleotides match TRBD1. Trimming cost V 0 bases and J 2 bases; bases outside gene matches: 4. The CDR3 contains 16 residues. CDR1 is ENHRY and CDR2 is SYGVKD in the germline V gene. The CDR3 region has the DNA TGTGCCATCAGTGAGTCAGGGACAGGGACCAACTATGGCTACACCTTC. It translates to CAISESGTGTNYGYTF.

This clone was seen just once. The chain is built from TRBV9 and TRBJ1-1; no reliable D call. The CDR3 has 15 amino acids. Germline V CDR1 and CDR2: SGDLS, YYNGEE. Trimming cost V 0 bases and J 3 bases, with 12 bases left between them. The CDR3 region is CASSVAPGYDTEAFF. CDR3 bases: TGTGCCAGCAGCGTAGCTCCCGGGTATGACACTGAAGCTTTCTTT.

V usage is TRBV6-5 and J usage is TRBJ1-6; TRBD1 might be the D (6 bases). CDR1 and CDR2 (germline): MNHEY, SVGAGI. CDR3 size: 16 residues. V lost 2 bases and J lost 8, with 16 bases in between. Written as DNA, the CDR3 is TGTGCCAGCAGTTACGCTCTGGGCCAGGGGCATTCACCCCTCCACTTT. Translated, it gives CASSYALGQGHSPLHF.

This CDR3 is CASSVEYRGHYGYTF. CDR3 sequence (DNA): TGTGCCAGCAGCGTAGAGTACAGGGGGCATTATGGCTACACCTTC. This chain uses TRBV9 with TRBJ1-2; 9 positions match TRBD1. Germline CDR1 is SGDLS and CDR2 is YYNGEE. V lost 0 bases, J lost 5 bases, and 5 bases stayed unmatched. The CDR3 consists of 15 residues.

The chain carries TRBV27 and TRBJ2-5; 7 bases align to TRBD1. Germline V gives CDR1 MNHEY, CDR2 SMNVEV (reference sequence). The V gene end was trimmed by 6 bases and the J gene end by 2 bases; junction bases not matched to a gene: 12. CDR3 length: 16 residues. The CDR3 reads CASSHTGQKTQETQYF. The CDR3, as DNA: TGTGCCAGCAGCCACACGGGACAGAAAACACAAGAGACCCAGTACTTC.

V gene TRBV4-2 combines with J gene TRBJ2-7; 13 positions match TRBD2. Germline lookup yields CDR1 LGHNA and CDR2 YNFKEQ. V trimming: 2 bases; J trimming: 1 base; junction bases outside the gene matches: 8. The length of the CDR3 is 18 residues. The CDR3 nucleotides read TGTGCCAGCAGCCAACTCGGACTAGCGGGAGATCAGTCCTACGAGCAGTACTTC. Residues: CASSQLGLAGDQSYEQYF.

The gene calls are TRBV28 and TRBJ2-7; weak D call: TRBD2 (7 bases). Trimming took off 7 bases at V and 2 bases at J, with 15 bases between the two ends. From germline, CDR1 is MDHEN and CDR2 SYDVKM. This CDR3 contains 14 residues. The DNA for the CDR3 is TGTGCCAGCACCACGGCGGGGGCACCCTACGAGCAGTACTTC. This codes for CASTTAGAPYEQYF.

This rearrangement joins TRBV27 to TRBJ2-3; the match to TRBD1 covers 9 bases. CDR1 MNHEY and CDR2 SMNVEV come from the germline V gene (reference sequence). The CDR3 has 13 residues. V lost 5 bases and J lost 6; bases outside the gene matches: 3. This chain's CDR3 is CASSGQGPDTQYF. In nucleotides, the CDR3 is TGTGCCAGCAGTGGACAGGGGCCCGATACGCAGTATTTT.

This clone is a singleton in its sample. The chain is built from TRBV10-3 and TRBJ1-2; 10 bases agree with TRBD1. Germline CDR1 and CDR2: ENHRY and SYGVKD. The length of the CDR3 is 16 residues. The trim removed 4 bases at V and 6 bases at J, leaving 11 bases unmatched. The CDR3 loop reads CAISVFPTGGGDGYTF. CDR3 coding DNA: TGTGCCATCAGTGTATTTCCGACAGGGGGCGGTGATGGCTACACCTTC.

CDR3 nucleotide sequence: TGTGCCAGTAGTCCACGGGACACCTATGGCTACACCTTC. This codes for CASSPRDTYGYTF. The chain is built from TRBV19 and TRBJ1-2; tentatively, D is TRBD1 (6 bases). The CDR3 has 13 amino acids. V lost 5 bases and J 4 bases, leaving 11 bases between the germline ends. Germline CDR1 LNHDA, CDR2 SQIVND (reference sequence). Using reference TRBV19 and TRBJ1-2 for the parts outside the CDR3, the full variable domain is DGGITQSPKYLFRKEGQNVTLSCEQNLNHDAMYWYRQDPGQGLRLIYYSQIVNDFQKGDIAEGYSVSREKKESFPLTVTSAQKNPTAFYLCASSPRDTYGYTFGSGTRLTVV.

This rearrangement joins TRBV9 to TRBJ2-1; a weak D match, TRBD2 (5 bases). The CDR3 runs to 15 residues. Germline CDR1 is SGDLS and CDR2 is YYNGEE. V was cut by 0 bases and J by 4 bases, with 11 bases left in between. The CDR3 protein is CASSVGGRQYNEQFF. The CDR3 DNA sequence: TGTGCCAGCAGCGTAGGAGGGCGCCAATACAATGAGCAGTTCTTC. The variable domain in full, completed from reference TRBV9 and TRBJ2-1, reads DSGVTQTPKHLITATGQRVTLRCSPRSGDLSVYWYQQSLDQGLQFLIQYYNGEERAKGNILERFSAQQFPDLHSELNLSSLELGDSALYFCASSVGGRQYNEQFFGPGTRLTVL.

V and J are TRBV12-3 or TRBV12-4 and TRBJ2-7; tentatively, D is TRBD1 (5 bases). Trimming left V 5 bases short and J 1 base short, with 9 bases between. There are 13 residues in the CDR3. CDR3 DNA: TGTGCCAGCAGTACAGGTTCTTCCTACGAGCAGTACTTC. As protein: CASSTGSSYEQYF.

The chain joins TRBV30 to TRBJ1-1, with D hard to call. Trimming pared 2 bases from V and 3 bases from J, leaving 10 bases between. This CDR3 has 13 residues. Germline CDR1 and CDR2: GTSNPN and SVGIG (reference sequence). In nucleotides, the CDR3 is TGTGCCTGGAGTCTGCGGAGGGACACTGAAGCTTTCTTT. Translated: CAWSLRRDTEAFF.

V usage is TRBV19 and J usage is TRBJ1-5; the match to TRBD1 covers 10 bases. The CDR3 length is 16 residues. Germline CDR1 LNHDA, CDR2 SQIVND (reference sequence). With V trimmed by 4 bases and J by 2 bases, 5 bases remained unmatched. In DNA form, the CDR3 reads TGTGCCAGTAGTACGACCGGGACAGGGGGCAATCAGCCCCAGCATTTT. Translation: CASSTTGTGGNQPQHF.